These 8 T cell receptor beta chains share one sample of origin, sequenced in a study of vaccination and CD4 T cells after COVID-19. These receptors lack a known antigen. Treatment indicated: approximately nine-day PBMC culture with coronavirus spike peptide pools or control peptides (ViraFEST assay). Sequencing of the DNA from cultured CD4+ T cells was carried out with the Oncomine TCR Beta short-read assay. TCRdb passed the PCR reads through MiXCR, listing each CDR3 protein once. The data show about 17,000 distinct CDR3 sequences, around 55% seen once. The sample taken for sequencing was CD4+ T cells from blood, cultured in vitro. The receptors were sampled from a human donor who had recovered from COVID-19.

V gene TRBV7-9 combines with J gene TRBJ1-1; possible D gene TRBD1, 6 bases. The V end was cut by 5 bases, the J end by 11 bases, with 18 bases between. CDR1 SEHNR and CDR2 FQNEAQ come from the germline V gene (reference sequence). The CDR3 runs to 13 residues. For the CDR3, the DNA is TGTGCCAGCAGCCCACAAGGGGGGGCAGGGGCTTTCTTT. This gives the protein CASSPQGGAGAFF.

The rearrangement uses TRBV7-9 and TRBJ2-1; tentatively, D is TRBD1 (5 bases). The V and J ends lost 0 bases and 0 bases respectively, with 9 bases between them. The germline CDR1 and CDR2 sequences are SEHNR and FQNEAQ (reference sequence). The CDR3 sequence is 16 residues long. The CDR3 coding sequence is TGTGCCAGCAGCTTAGCAGGACACCCCTCCTACAATGAGCAGTTCTTC. Protein: CASSLAGHPSYNEQFF.

Only a few counts were recorded for this clonotype. The CDR3 region has the DNA TGCAGTGCTACCCAGGGTCCGGATGGCTACACCTTC. Protein: CSATQGPDGYTF. The chain is built from TRBV20-1 and TRBJ1-2; D perhaps matches TRBD1 (5 bases). CDR1 is DFQATT and CDR2 is SNEGSKA in the germline V gene (reference sequence). Deletions cut 4 bases from V and 6 bases from J, with 12 bases between. The CDR3 spans 12 residues.

The rearrangement joins TRBV27 to TRBJ2-7; D uncertain. CDR3 size: 17 residues. From germline, CDR1 is MNHEY and CDR2 SMNVEV (reference sequence). Trimming cost V 2 bases and J 3 bases, with 20 bases left between them. This chain's CDR3 is CASSLGPDPGSGYEQYF. DNA of the CDR3: TGTGCCAGCAGTTTAGGCCCTGACCCAGGATCCGGCTACGAGCAGTACTTC.

The J gene is TRBJ2-1, the V gene TRBV7-2; 8 bases agree with TRBD2. CDR3 size: 15 residues. The V segment lost 6 bases and the J segment 4 bases; nucleotides outside the gene matches: 8. Germline V gene sequence: CDR1 SGHTA, CDR2 FQGNSA. The chain's CDR3 is CASSRERGRYNEQFF. CDR3 in DNA: TGTGCCAGCAGTCGCGAGCGGGGGAGGTACAATGAGCAGTTCTTC.

This chain links TRBV6-5 with TRBJ2-7; tentatively, D is TRBD2 (7 bases). With 0 bases removed from V and 1 base from J, the gap between germline ends came to 13 bases. Germline V gene lookup returns CDR1 MNHEY and CDR2 SVGAGI. The CDR3 covers 16 residues. The CDR3 protein is CASSYSGGRVSYEQYF. For the CDR3, the DNA is TGTGCCAGCAGTTACTCGGGGGGGCGCGTTTCCTACGAGCAGTACTTC.

There are a few counts of this clonotype. The chain joins TRBV6-1 to TRBJ1-5; D is ambiguous. CDR3 length: 15 residues. Trimming took 2 bases from V and 1 from J, leaving 9 bases between them. CDR1 and CDR2 from the germline V gene are MNHNS and SASEGT. In nucleotides, the CDR3 is TGTGCCAGCAGTGAATTCTCGAGGAGCAATCAGCCCCAGCATTTT. It specifies CASSEFSRSNQPQHF.

The chain joins TRBV27 to TRBJ2-1; no definite D call. The CDR3 sequence is 12 residues long. Per germline, CDR1 MNHEY and CDR2 SMNVEV (reference sequence). Trimming shortened V by 5 bases and J by 4 bases, and 6 bases separated the two germline ends. CDR3 sequence: CASSRRYNEQFF. In DNA form, the CDR3 reads TGTGCCAGCAGTCGCCGATACAATGAGCAGTTCTTC.